One T cell receptor beta chain is described in this entry. Extracted RNA was reverse transcribed, and the resulting cDNA served as sequencing template. TCRdb keeps only in-frame clones here, not all; method: immunoSEQ multiplex PCR. The profile covers about 180,000 clones, with roughly half appearing a single time and 9.5% to 13% taken by the ten largest. The sample belongs to a study of CD8+ T cells in alopecia areata. Germline loops: CDR1 SGHRS, CDR2 YFSETQ. Between the trimmed V and J ends, which lost 4 bases and 2 bases, there was a span of 12 bases. The CDR3 runs to 15 residues. Treatment defined: oral pan-JAK inhibitor, 5-10 mg twice daily. Sampling of alopecia areata patients yielded lesional scalp punch biopsies as well as peripheral blood.

The chain recombines TRBV5-1 with TRBJ2-2, with D possibly being TRBD1 (6 bases). The clonotype originates from a human donor with alopecia areata. Source: CD8+ T cells sorted from blood, taken around week 53, from a patient treated with tofacitinib. In nucleotides, the CDR3 is TGCGCCAGCAGCGGCTCACAGGGAAACACCGGGGAGCTGTTTTTT. It is translated as CASSGSQGNTGELFF.